This entry lists 16 T cell receptor beta chains sequenced from one sample in a study of blood T cells in healthy people across ages. PCR was performed a second time for about 7 to 11 cycles using a sample-barcoded 5' primer and a J-beta primer mix. Using its own MiXCR run on the 5' RACE reads, TCRdb lists one record per CDR3 protein. Of about 1.6 million distinct CDR3 sequences in the sample, 30% to 35% are singletons; the top ten hold over 9%. Input material: blood. The receptors come from a woman in her thirties in good health.

The chain couples TRBV6-2 or TRBV6-3 to TRBJ2-3, with D unresolved. CDR1 and CDR2 (germline): MNHEY, SVGEGT. This CDR3 comprises 11 residues. The V gene lost 6 bases and the J gene lost 6 bases, with 7 bases spanning the gap. The CDR3 DNA follows: TGTGCCAGCAGCCACGCGGATACGCAGTATTTT. Translated, it gives CASSHADTQYF.

V gene TRBV5-1 combines with J gene TRBJ2-4; D perhaps matches TRBD2 (5 bases). The J call could be wrong; TRBJ2-7 is a better fit for the DNA end. Germline V gene lookup returns CDR1 SGHRS and CDR2 YFSETQ. CDR3 length: 14 residues. In DNA, the CDR3 is TGCGCCAGCAGCTCCCAGACTAACACCTACGAGCAGTACTTC. Amino acid sequence: CASSSQTNTYEQYF.

J is TRBJ2-3 and V is TRBV14, with TRBD1 identical over 8 bases. Germline CDR1 reads SGHDN; CDR2 reads FVKESK. The ends lost 4 bases at V and 4 bases at J; junction bases unmatched: 10. This CDR3 has 16 amino acids. DNA of the CDR3: TGTGCCAGCAGCCTTATACCGGGACAGGCCCCAGATACGCAGTATTTT. Amino acid sequence: CASSLIPGQAPDTQYF.

This rearrangement joins TRBV20-1 to TRBJ2-5, with a tentative D call TRBD2 (5 bases). The last part of the DNA fits TRBJ2-1 better; the J call may be wrong. The CDR3 length is 13 residues. The germline CDR1 and CDR2 sequences are DFQATT and SNEGSKA (reference sequence). CDR3 loop: CSGPREYQETQFF. The CDR3 DNA follows: TGCAGTGGCCCAAGGGAGTACCAAGAGACCCAGTTCTTC.

This clonotype was detected a few times. The rearrangement uses TRBV27 and TRBJ1-5, with 7 bases fitting TRBD1. Germline V gene data show CDR1 as MNHEY and CDR2 as SMNVEV (reference sequence). Trimming cost V 2 bases and J 1 base; bases outside gene matches: 2. This CDR3 has 15 amino acids. In DNA form, the CDR3 reads TGTGCCAGCAGTTTACAGGGGGAAAGCAATCAGCCCCAGCATTTT. Translating it yields CASSLQGESNQPQHF.

Notes on this clonotype: The junction departs from the called germline gene at one end, perhaps through a read error. The CDR3 sequence is CSAEDERQGRHTPYGYTF. The CDR3 DNA is TGCAGCGCTGAAGATGAAAGGCAAGGCCGGCATACACCCTATGGCTACACCTTC. V usage is TRBV29-1 and J usage is TRBJ1-2; unclear D gene. The CDR3 loop spans 18 amino acids. The V gene's germline CDR1 is SQVTM and CDR2 ANQGSEA.

The chain couples TRBV2 to TRBJ2-7; D is perhaps TRBD1 (5 bases). The CDR3 spans 13 residues. Between the trimmed V and J ends, which lost 4 bases and 6 bases, there was a span of 13 bases. Germline V gene sequence: CDR1 SNHLY, CDR2 FYNNEI. CDR3 sequence reads: CASSGPGPREQYF. Here the CDR3 DNA reads TGTGCCAGCAGTGGCCCAGGGCCACGCGAGCAGTACTTC.

J is TRBJ2-1 and V is TRBV7-2; D gene unclear. The V gene's germline CDR1 is SGHTA and CDR2 FQGNSA. Trimming removed 8 bases at V and 0 bases at J, with 11 bases between. This CDR3 contains 14 residues. Here the CDR3 DNA reads TGTGCCAGCGGAATAGTTCCCTCCTACAATGAGCAGTTCTTC. This sequence encodes CASGIVPSYNEQFF. The entire variable domain, with the rest obtained from reference TRBV7-2 and TRBJ2-1, is as follows: GAGVSQSPSNKVTEKGKDVELRCDPISGHTALYWYRQSLGQGLEFLIYFQGNSAPDKSGLPSDRFSAERTGGSVSTLTIQRTQQEDSAVYLCASGIVPSYNEQFFGPGTRLTVL.

The chain carries TRBV10-3 and TRBJ2-2; 10 nucleotides align to TRBD2. The CDR3 covers 21 residues. The junction had 16 bases not matched to a gene; V was cut back by 3 bases and J by 0 bases. Germline loops: CDR1 ENHRY, CDR2 SYGVKD. The CDR3 DNA reads as TGTGCCATCAGTGACTCTTCGGAAACCGGGACTAGCGAGGCGAACACCGGGGAGCTGTTTTTT. Protein sequence: CAISDSSETGTSEANTGELFF.

The chain links TRBV27 to TRBJ1-4; D gene ambiguous. In germline, CDR1 is MNHEY, CDR2 SMNVEV (reference sequence). The V end lost 0 bases, the J end lost 4 bases, and 12 bases lay between the germline ends. This CDR3 has 16 residues. The CDR3 region is CASSLSWGLGNEKLFF. For the CDR3, the DNA is TGTGCCAGCAGTTTATCGTGGGGATTGGGTAATGAAAAACTGTTTTTT.

The sample holds a few counts of this clonotype. The chain combines TRBV10-3 with TRBJ2-7; no definite D call. V lost 4 bases to trimming and J lost 5 bases, with 9 bases between them. The CDR3 runs 12 residues. CDR1 ENHRY and CDR2 SYGVKD come from the germline V gene. The chain's CDR3 is CAISASADEQYF. CDR3 nucleotide sequence: TGTGCCATCAGTGCCTCAGCCGACGAGCAGTACTTC.

This clonotype came up a few times. The chain uses TRBV7-2 and TRBJ1-2, with D possibly being TRBD1 (6 bases). This CDR3 has 16 residues. The V gene's germline CDR1 is SGHTA and CDR2 FQGNSA. V shed 1 base and J shed 2 bases, with 14 bases lying between them. In nucleotides, the CDR3 is TGTGCCAGCAGCTTAGAGACAGGACGGGCAAACTATGGCTACACCTTC. This gives the protein CASSLETGRANYGYTF.

This clonotype was seen many times. The chain links TRBV7-2 to TRBJ2-5; D remains unclear. Deletions cut 2 bases from V and 5 bases from J, with 15 bases between. Germline CDR1 is SGHTA and CDR2 is FQGNSA. The CDR3 totals 15 residues. CDR3 sequence reads: CASSLMGGQRETQYF. In nucleotides, the CDR3 is TGTGCCAGCAGCTTAATGGGTGGCCAGAGGGAGACCCAGTACTTC.

This rearrangement joins TRBV5-1 to TRBJ1-1, with D perhaps TRBD1 (5 bases). Looked up from germline, CDR1 is SGHRS and CDR2 is YFSETQ. CDR3 length equals 16 residues. Trimming cost V 0 bases and J 0 bases, with 12 bases left between them. The CDR3: CASSLAWGRMNTEAFF. The CDR3 DNA follows: TGCGCCAGCAGCTTGGCCTGGGGACGGATGAACACTGAAGCTTTCTTT.

The rearrangement uses TRBV7-2 and TRBJ2-3; the D is unclear. V shed 8 bases and J shed 6 bases, with 9 bases lying between them. CDR1 and CDR2 (germline): SGHTA, FQGNSA. CDR3 size: 11 residues. The CDR3 DNA reads as TGTGCCAGCGCCCTAGAGGATACGCAGTATTTT. Translation: CASALEDTQYF.

The chain is built from TRBV21-1 and TRBJ2-5; the DNA was not used to check the table's D call, TRBD1. TRBV21-1 is flagged as a pseudogene. CDR3 length: 17 amino acids. The CDR3 loop is CASSKNADRGRVETQYF. For the CDR3, the DNA is TGTGCCAGCAGCAAAAATGCGGACAGGGGGAGAGTGGAGACCCAGTACTTC.